One sample yielded the 20 T cell receptor beta chains listed below, sequenced in a study of cytomegalovirus exposure and HLA in healthy donors. The PCR ran on 60 Vbeta and 13 Jbeta primers. TCRdb's copy holds only in-frame clones and misses some; the assay was immunoSEQ multiplex PCR. The data hold a few hundred thousand clones, with about four fifths observed a single time. Sequenced input: PBMCs. These receptors came from a girl aged 2 to 10 in good health and CMV-seronegative.

CDR3 nucleotides: TGTGCCAGCAGTTATCGGCGGGGCGACACCATATATTTT. Translated, it gives CASSYRRGDTIYF. This chain connects TRBV6-5 to TRBJ1-3, with TRBD1 as a possible D gene (5 bases). Trimming removed 3 bases at V and 8 bases at J, with 11 bases between. The CDR3 is made up of 13 amino acids. Looked up from germline, CDR1 is MNHEY and CDR2 is SVGAGI.

This clone was counted only a few times. V and J are TRBV2 and TRBJ2-1; TRBD1 might be the D (6 bases). V was shortened by 2 bases and J by 5 bases, with 13 bases between the two germline ends. In germline, CDR1 is SNHLY, CDR2 FYNNEI. The CDR3 loop spans 15 amino acids. In nucleotides, the CDR3 is TGTGCCAGCAGTGAACAGGGGTTTTTGGACAATGAGCAGTTCTTC. This gives the protein CASSEQGFLDNEQFF.

The chain uses TRBV11-2 and TRBJ2-7, with 8 bases aligning to TRBD2. The germline CDR1 and CDR2 sequences are SGHAT and FQNNGV. V dropped 7 bases and J dropped 6; count of bases not matched to a gene: 23. This CDR3 has 18 amino acids. The CDR3: CASTWVARPEGLVGEQYF. For the CDR3, the DNA is TGTGCCAGCACCTGGGTGGCCCGTCCAGAGGGACTAGTGGGCGAGCAGTACTTC.

The chain joins TRBV2 to TRBJ2-2, with TRBD2 identical over 12 bases. Germline V lookup: CDR1 SNHLY, CDR2 FYNNEI. The CDR3 contains 17 residues. V shed 8 bases and J 6 bases; nucleotides not matched to a gene: 13. CDR3 protein: CASLERVGLAGPGELFF. The CDR3 DNA reads TGTGCCAGCTTAGAAAGGGTAGGACTAGCGGGACCCGGGGAGCTGTTTTTT.

J is TRBJ1-4 and V is TRBV18, with D unresolved. Looked up from germline, CDR1 is KGHSH and CDR2 is LQKENI. The CDR3 totals 16 residues. V lost 3 bases and J lost 0, with 11 bases in between. CDR3 region: CASSPFRSATNEKLFF. Written as DNA, the CDR3 is TGTGCCAGCTCACCCTTCAGGTCTGCAACTAATGAAAAACTGTTTTTT. Variable domain in full (rest from reference TRBV18 and TRBJ1-4): NAGVMQNPRHLVRRRGQEARLRCSPMKGHSHVYWYRQLPEEGLKFMVYLQKENIIDESGMPKERFSAEFPKEGPSILRIQQVVRGDSAAYFCASSPFRSATNEKLFFGSGTQLSVL.

The genes are TRBV4-2 and TRBJ1-1, with D maybe TRBD1 (5 bases). CDR1 LGHNA and CDR2 YNFKEQ come from the germline V gene. The CDR3 is made up of 13 amino acids. V was pared by 3 bases and J by 1 base, with 6 bases between. DNA for the CDR3: TGTGCCAGCAGCCACGGACAGAACACTGAAGCTTTCTTT. Its protein product is CASSHGQNTEAFF.

The genes are TRBV27 and TRBJ2-7; D not certain. CDR3 size: 17 residues. Trimming took off 1 base at V and 0 bases at J, with 16 bases between the two ends. CDR1 and CDR2 from the germline V gene are MNHEY and SMNVEV (reference sequence). CDR3 loop: CASSLLRTAGSSYEQYF. Written as DNA, the CDR3 is TGTGCCAGCAGTTTATTGCGAACAGCCGGTAGCTCCTACGAGCAGTACTTC.

The gene calls are TRBV5-6 and TRBJ2-7; D gene ambiguous. The V gene's germline CDR1 is SGHDT and CDR2 YYEEEE. Trimming cost V 3 bases and J 3 bases, with 4 bases left between them. CDR3 length: 11 amino acids. DNA of the CDR3: TGTGCCAGCAGCTCCGGCTACGAGCAGTACTTC. Residues: CASSSGYEQYF.

J is TRBJ2-2 and V is TRBV5-1; no reliable D call. V was shortened by 0 bases and J by 6 bases, with 9 bases between the two germline ends. The germline V gene has CDR1 SGHRS and CDR2 YFSETQ. The CDR3 contains 14 residues. CDR3 amino acids: CASSLAQMSGELFF. As DNA, the CDR3 is TGCGCCAGCAGCTTGGCCCAGATGTCCGGGGAGCTGTTTTTT.

V is TRBV28 and J is TRBJ2-5; 9 bases are a match to TRBD1. Per the germline V gene, CDR1 is MDHEN and CDR2 is SYDVKM. The J segment lost 2 bases and the V segment lost 3 bases, leaving 7 bases of the junction unmatched. The CDR3 covers 16 residues. The CDR3 region has the DNA TGTGCCAGCAGTTTGCCCCTAGGGACAGGGCAAGAGACCCAGTACTTC. Protein product: CASSLPLGTGQETQYF.

This sequence joins TRBV10-1 and TRBJ2-7, with 7 bases that match TRBD1. Germline lookup yields CDR1 WNHNN and CDR2 SYGVQD (reference sequence). V trimming: 7 bases; J trimming: 2 bases; junction bases outside the gene matches: 8. The CDR3 is 14 amino acids. The CDR3 protein is CASNGTVSPYEQYF. In DNA, the CDR3 is TGCGCCAGCAATGGGACAGTGTCTCCCTACGAGCAGTACTTC.

J is TRBJ1-2 and V is TRBV7-2; TRBD1 agrees at 8 bases. Looked up from germline, CDR1 is SGHTA and CDR2 is FQGNSA. This CDR3 spans 15 amino acids. V was pared by 4 bases and J by 4 bases, with 8 bases of the junction left unmatched. The CDR3 sequence: CASSSGQGGAYGYTF. CDR3 DNA: TGTGCCAGCAGCTCCGGACAGGGAGGAGCCTATGGCTACACCTTC.

The chain combines TRBV9 with TRBJ2-7; 11 positions match TRBD2. Near its end, the DNA agrees better with TRBJ2-1, so the J call may be wrong. CDR3 length: 17 residues. Germline lookup yields CDR1 SGDLS and CDR2 YYNGEE. The chain's CDR3 is CASSVTTTSGAYNEQFF. The CDR3 DNA sequence: TGTGCCAGCAGCGTAACCACGACTAGCGGGGCCTACAATGAGCAGTTCTTC.

The rearrangement joins TRBV7-2 to TRBJ2-5; a possible D gene is TRBD1 (5 bases). The V end was cut by 4 bases, the J end by 7 bases, with 7 bases between. Germline-derived CDR1 and CDR2 are SGHTA and FQGNSA. The CDR3 is 11 residues long. The CDR3 nucleotides are TGTGCCAGCAGCTCTACAGGGACCCAGTACTTC. It specifies CASSSTGTQYF.

Remarks on this clone: Other DNA sequences of this sample code for an identical CDR3. V is TRBV10-3 and J is TRBJ2-5; the D gene is possibly TRBD1 (5 bases). Germline V gene data show CDR1 as ENHRY and CDR2 as SYGVKD. V lost 3 bases and J lost 3, with 5 bases in between. This CDR3 spans 12 amino acids. CDR3 bases: TGTGCCATCAGTGACAGGGAAGAGACCCAGTACTTC. This encodes CAISDREETQYF.

This rearrangement joins TRBV29-1 to TRBJ1-5; 9 bases match TRBD1. The CDR3 is made up of 12 amino acids. The germline gives CDR1 SQVTM, CDR2 ANQGSEA. After removal of 7 bases from V and 7 bases from J, the junction contained 5 bases not matched to a gene. The CDR3 DNA reads as TGCAGCGCCGGGACAGGGAAACAGCCCCAGCATTTT. It encodes CSAGTGKQPQHF.

A note on this clone: One junction end does not reproduce the germline sequence, and a read error may be involved. This chain connects TRBV7-9 to TRBJ1-1; TRBD1 agrees at 9 bases. Germline assignment: CDR1 SEHNR and CDR2 FQNEAQ (reference sequence). The CDR3 runs 17 residues. The CDR3 DNA sequence: TGTTCCAGCAGTCCCTTTCCGACAGGGGGAAGGACCCCTGAAGCTTTCTTT. It encodes CSSSPFPTGGRTPEAFF.

V gene TRBV28 combines with J gene TRBJ1-2; TRBD1 matches at 7 bases. V lost 7 bases to trimming and J lost 8 bases; unmatched junction nucleotides: 13. Germline V gene lookup returns CDR1 MDHEN and CDR2 SYDVKM. The CDR3 spans 14 residues. CDR3 loop: CASTRQGGPGGYTF. For the CDR3, the DNA is TGTGCCAGCACACGACAAGGGGGCCCAGGGGGCTACACCTTC.

This clone was seen a handful of times. The V and J genes are TRBV14 and TRBJ1-2; D is unresolved. The length of the CDR3 is 15 residues. CDR1 SGHDN and CDR2 FVKESK come from the germline V gene. Trimming removed 1 base from V and 2 bases from J, with 11 bases in between. This CDR3 reads CASSQGVGRNYGYTF. CDR3 DNA sequence: TGTGCCAGCAGCCAAGGGGTAGGGAGGAACTATGGCTACACCTTC.

Only a few counts were recorded for this clone. The rearrangement links TRBV4-1 to TRBJ1-2; D is unclear. Trimming left V 0 bases short and J 7 bases short, with 12 bases between. The germline gives CDR1 MGHRA, CDR2 YSYEKL. The CDR3 sequence is 14 residues long. The CDR3 loop reads CASSQDMGRRGYTF. CDR3 nucleotides: TGCGCCAGCAGCCAAGATATGGGCAGGCGTGGCTACACCTTC.